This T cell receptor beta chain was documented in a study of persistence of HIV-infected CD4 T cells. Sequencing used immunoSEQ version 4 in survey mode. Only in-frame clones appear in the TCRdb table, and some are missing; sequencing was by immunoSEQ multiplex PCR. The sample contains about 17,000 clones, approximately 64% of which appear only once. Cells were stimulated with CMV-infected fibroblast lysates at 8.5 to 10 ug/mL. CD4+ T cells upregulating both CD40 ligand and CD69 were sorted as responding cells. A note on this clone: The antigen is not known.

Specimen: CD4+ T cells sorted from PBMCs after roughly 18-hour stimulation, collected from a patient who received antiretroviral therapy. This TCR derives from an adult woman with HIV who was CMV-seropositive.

The CDR3 region is CASSVGRRGTDEQYF. The CDR3 nucleotides are TGTGCCAGCAGCGTAGGGCGGCGGGGAACGGATGAGCAGTACTTC. The rearrangement links TRBV9 to TRBJ2-7; possibly TRBD2 for D (6 bases). Germline lookup yields CDR1 SGDLS and CDR2 YYNGEE. The germline V and J ends were trimmed by 0 bases and 7 bases, with 17 bases remaining between them. This CDR3 has 15 residues.